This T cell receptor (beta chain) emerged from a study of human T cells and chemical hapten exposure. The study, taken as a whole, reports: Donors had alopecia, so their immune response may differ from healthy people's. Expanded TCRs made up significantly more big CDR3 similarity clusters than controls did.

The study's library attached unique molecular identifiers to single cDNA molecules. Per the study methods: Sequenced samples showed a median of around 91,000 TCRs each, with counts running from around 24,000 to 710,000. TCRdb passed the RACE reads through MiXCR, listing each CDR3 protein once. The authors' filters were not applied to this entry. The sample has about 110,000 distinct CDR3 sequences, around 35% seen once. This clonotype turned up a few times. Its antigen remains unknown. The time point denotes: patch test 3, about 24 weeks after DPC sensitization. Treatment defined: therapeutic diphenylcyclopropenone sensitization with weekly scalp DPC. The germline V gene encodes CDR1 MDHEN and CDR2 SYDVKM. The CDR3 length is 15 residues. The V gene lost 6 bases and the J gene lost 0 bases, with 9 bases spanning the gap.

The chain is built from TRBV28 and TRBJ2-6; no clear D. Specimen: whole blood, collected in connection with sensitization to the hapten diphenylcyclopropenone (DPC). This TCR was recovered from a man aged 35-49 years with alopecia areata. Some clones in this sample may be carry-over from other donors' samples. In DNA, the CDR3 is TGTGCCAGCAGCCCAGCCCTCTCTGGGGCCAACGTCCTGACTTTC. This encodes CASSPALSGANVLTF.